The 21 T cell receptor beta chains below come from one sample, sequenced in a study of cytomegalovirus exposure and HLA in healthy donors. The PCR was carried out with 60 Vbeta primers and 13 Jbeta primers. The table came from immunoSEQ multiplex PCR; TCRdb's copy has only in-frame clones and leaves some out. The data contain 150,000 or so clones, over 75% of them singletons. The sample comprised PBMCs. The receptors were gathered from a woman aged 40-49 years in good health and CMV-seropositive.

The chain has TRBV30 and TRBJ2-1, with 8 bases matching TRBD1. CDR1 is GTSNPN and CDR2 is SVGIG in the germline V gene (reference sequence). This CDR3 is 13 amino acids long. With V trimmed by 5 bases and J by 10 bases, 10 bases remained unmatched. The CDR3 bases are TGTGCCTGGGCTAACAGGGGGAGATTGGAGCAGTTCTTC. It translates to CAWANRGRLEQFF.

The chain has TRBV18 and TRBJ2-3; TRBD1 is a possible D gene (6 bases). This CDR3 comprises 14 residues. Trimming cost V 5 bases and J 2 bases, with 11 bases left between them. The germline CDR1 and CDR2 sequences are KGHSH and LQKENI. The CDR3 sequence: CASSDRSPTDTQYF. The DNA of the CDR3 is TGTGCCAGCTCAGACAGGTCACCCACAGATACGCAGTATTTT.

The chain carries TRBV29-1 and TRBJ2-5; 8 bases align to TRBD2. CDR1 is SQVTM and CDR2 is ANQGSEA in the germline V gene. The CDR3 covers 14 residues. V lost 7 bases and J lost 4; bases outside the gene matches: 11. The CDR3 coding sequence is TGCAGCGGCAGGCTGGGGCTAGCGGGAGAGACCCAGTACTTC. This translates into CSGRLGLAGETQYF.

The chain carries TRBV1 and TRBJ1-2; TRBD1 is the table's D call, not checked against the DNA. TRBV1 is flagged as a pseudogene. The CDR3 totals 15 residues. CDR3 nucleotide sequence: TGCACCAGCAGCCTAAGGGACAGGGTCCTTTCTGGCTACACCTTC. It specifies CTSSLRDRVLSGYTF.

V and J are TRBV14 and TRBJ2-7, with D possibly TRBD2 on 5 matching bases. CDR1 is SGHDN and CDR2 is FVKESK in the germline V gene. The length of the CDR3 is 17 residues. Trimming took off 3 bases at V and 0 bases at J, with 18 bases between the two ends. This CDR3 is CASSQERPGIYSYEQYF. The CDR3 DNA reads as TGTGCCAGCAGCCAGGAAAGACCGGGAATCTACTCCTACGAGCAGTACTTC.

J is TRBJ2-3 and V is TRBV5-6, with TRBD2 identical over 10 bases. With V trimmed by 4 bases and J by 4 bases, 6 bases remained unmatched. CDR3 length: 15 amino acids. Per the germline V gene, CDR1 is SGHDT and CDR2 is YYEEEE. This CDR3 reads CASSHSGRLADTQYF. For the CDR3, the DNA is TGTGCCAGCAGCCATAGCGGGAGGCTGGCAGATACGCAGTATTTT.

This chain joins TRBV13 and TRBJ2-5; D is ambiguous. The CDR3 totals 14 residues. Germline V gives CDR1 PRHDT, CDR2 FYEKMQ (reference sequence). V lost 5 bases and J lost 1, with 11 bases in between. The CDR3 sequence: CASSPHQFQETQYF. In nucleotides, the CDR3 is TGTGCCAGCAGCCCACACCAATTCCAAGAGACCCAGTACTTC.

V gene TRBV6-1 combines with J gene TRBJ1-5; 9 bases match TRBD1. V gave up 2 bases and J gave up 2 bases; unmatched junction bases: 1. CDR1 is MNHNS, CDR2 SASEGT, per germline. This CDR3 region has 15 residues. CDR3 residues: CASSERTGGNQPQHF. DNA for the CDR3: TGTGCCAGCAGTGAACGGACAGGGGGCAATCAGCCCCAGCATTTT.

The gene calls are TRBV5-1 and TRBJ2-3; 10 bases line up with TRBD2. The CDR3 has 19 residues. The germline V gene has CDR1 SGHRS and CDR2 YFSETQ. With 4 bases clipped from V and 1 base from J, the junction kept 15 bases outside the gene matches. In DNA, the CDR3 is TGCGCCAGCAGCAAAGCTACTAGCGGGACCGCTTATGGCACAGATACGCAGTATTTT. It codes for CASSKATSGTAYGTDTQYF.

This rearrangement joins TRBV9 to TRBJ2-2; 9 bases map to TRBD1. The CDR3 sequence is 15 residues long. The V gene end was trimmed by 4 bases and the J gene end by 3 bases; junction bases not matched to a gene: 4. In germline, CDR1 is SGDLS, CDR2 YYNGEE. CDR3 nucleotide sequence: TGTGCCAGCAGCCCCAGGACAGGGGACACCGGGGAGCTGTTTTTT. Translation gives CASSPRTGDTGELFF.

Here the CDR3 DNA reads TGTGCCTGGAGTGAAGGAGGGAGGCCCCCTTCCGAGCAGTACTTC. This encodes CAWSEGGRPPSEQYF. The chain joins TRBV30 to TRBJ2-7; maybe TRBD2 (6 bases). CDR1 is GTSNPN, CDR2 SVGIG, per germline (reference sequence). V gave up 1 base and J gave up 6 bases, with 19 bases separating them. CDR3 length: 15 residues. The full variable domain, completed using reference TRBV30 and TRBJ2-7, is SQTIHQWPATLVQPVGSPLSLECTVEGTSNPNLYWYRQAAGRGLQLLFYSVGIGQISSEVPQNLSASRPQDRQFILSSKKLLLSDSGFYLCAWSEGGRPPSEQYFGPGTRLTVT.

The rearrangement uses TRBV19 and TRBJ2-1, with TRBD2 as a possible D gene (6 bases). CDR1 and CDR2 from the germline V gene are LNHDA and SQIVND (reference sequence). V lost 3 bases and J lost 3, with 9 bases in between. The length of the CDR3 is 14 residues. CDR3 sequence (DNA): TGTGCCAGTAGTATCCAGGGAGGCTACAATGAGCAGTTCTTC. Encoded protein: CASSIQGGYNEQFF.

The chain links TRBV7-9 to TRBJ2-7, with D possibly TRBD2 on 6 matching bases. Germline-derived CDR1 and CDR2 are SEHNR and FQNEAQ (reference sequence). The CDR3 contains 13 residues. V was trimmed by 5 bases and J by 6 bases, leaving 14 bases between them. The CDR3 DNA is TGTGCCAGCAGCCTCCGACTAGATTCCGAGCAGTACTTC. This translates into CASSLRLDSEQYF.

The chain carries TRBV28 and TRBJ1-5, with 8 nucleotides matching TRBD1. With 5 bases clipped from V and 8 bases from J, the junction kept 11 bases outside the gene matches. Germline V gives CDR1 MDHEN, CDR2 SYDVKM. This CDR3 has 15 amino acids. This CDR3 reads CASSNLGQGVEPQHF. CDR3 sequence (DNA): TGTGCCAGCAGTAACCTCGGACAGGGCGTTGAGCCCCAGCATTTT.

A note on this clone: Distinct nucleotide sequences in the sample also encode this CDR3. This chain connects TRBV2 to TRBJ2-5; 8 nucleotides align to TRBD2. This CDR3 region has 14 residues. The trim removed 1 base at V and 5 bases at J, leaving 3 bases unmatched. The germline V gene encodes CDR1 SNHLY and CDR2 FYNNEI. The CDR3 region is CASSEGLAYETQYF. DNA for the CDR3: TGTGCCAGCAGTGAAGGACTAGCGTACGAGACCCAGTACTTC.

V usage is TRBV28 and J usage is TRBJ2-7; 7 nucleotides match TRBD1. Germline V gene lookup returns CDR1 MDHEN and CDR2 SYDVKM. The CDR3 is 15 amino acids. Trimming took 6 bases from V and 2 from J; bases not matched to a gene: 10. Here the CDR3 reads CASSSTGRSAYEQYF. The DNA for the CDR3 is TGTGCCAGCAGCTCGACAGGGCGGTCAGCCTACGAGCAGTACTTC.

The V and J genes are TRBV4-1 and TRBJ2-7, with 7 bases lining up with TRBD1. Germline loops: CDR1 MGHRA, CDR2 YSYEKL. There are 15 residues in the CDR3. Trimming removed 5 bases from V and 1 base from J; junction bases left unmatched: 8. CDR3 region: CASSVGTEKSYEQYF. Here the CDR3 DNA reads TGCGCCAGCAGCGTAGGGACAGAGAAGTCCTACGAGCAGTACTTC.

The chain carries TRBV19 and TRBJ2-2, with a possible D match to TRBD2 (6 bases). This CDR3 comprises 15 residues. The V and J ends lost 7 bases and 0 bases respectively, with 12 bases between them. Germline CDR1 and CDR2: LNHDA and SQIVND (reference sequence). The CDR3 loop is CASTLGTSNTGELFF. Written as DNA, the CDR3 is TGTGCCAGTACCCTCGGGACTTCGAACACCGGGGAGCTGTTTTTT.

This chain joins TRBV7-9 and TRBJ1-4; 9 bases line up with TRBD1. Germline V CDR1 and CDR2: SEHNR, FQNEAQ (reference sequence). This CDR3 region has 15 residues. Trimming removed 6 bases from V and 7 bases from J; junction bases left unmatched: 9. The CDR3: CASSTPGQGFEKLFF. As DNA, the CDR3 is TGTGCCAGCAGTACACCGGGACAGGGATTTGAAAAACTGTTTTTT.

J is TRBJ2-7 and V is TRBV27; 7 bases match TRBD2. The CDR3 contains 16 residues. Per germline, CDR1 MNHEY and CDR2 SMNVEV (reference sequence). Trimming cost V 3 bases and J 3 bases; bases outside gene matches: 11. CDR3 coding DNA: TGTGCCAGCAGTTTGCGGAGCGGGATGGCCAGCTACGAGCAGTACTTC. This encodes CASSLRSGMASYEQYF.

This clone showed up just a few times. The CDR3 protein is CASSPTTGGWEQYF. CDR3 DNA sequence: TGTGCCAGCAGCCCTACGACAGGGGGTTGGGAGCAGTACTTC. The chain combines TRBV11-2 with TRBJ2-7; 9 bases are a match to TRBD1. The CDR3 runs 14 residues. V lost 5 bases and J lost 7; bases outside the gene matches: 9. Per germline, CDR1 SGHAT and CDR2 FQNNGV.